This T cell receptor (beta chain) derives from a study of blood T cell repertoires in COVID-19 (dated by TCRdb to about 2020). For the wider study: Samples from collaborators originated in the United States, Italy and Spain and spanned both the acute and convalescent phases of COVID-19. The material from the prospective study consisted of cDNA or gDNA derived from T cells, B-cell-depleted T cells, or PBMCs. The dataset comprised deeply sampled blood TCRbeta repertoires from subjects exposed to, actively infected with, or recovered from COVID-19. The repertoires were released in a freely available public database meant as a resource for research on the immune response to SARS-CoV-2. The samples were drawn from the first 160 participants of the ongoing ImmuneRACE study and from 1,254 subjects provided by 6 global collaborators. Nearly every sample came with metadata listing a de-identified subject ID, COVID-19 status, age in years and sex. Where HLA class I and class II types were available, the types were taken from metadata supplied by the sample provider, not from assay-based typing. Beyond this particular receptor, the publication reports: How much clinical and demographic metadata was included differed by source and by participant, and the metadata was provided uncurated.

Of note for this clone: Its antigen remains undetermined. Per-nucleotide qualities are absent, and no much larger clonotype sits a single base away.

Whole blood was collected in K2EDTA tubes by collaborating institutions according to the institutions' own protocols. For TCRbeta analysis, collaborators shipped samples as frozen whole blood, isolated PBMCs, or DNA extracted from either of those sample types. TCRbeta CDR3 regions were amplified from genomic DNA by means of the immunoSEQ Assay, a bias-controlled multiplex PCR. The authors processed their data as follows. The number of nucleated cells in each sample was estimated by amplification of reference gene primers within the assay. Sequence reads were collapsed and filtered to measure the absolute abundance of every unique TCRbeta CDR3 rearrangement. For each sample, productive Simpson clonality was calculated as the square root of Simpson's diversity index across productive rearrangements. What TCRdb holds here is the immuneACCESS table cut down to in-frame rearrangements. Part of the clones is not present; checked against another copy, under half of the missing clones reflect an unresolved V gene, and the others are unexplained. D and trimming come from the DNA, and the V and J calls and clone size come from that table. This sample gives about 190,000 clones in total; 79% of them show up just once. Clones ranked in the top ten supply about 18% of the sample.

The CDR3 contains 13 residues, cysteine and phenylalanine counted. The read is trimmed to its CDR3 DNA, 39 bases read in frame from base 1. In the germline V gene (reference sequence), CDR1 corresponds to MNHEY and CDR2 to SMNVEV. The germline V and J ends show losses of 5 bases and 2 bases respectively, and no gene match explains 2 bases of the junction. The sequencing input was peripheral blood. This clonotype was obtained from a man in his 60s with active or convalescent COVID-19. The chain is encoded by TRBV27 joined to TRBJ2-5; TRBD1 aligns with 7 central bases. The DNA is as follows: TGTGCCAGCAGTCAACAGGGGCAAGAGACCCAGTACTTC. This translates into CASSQQGQETQYF.